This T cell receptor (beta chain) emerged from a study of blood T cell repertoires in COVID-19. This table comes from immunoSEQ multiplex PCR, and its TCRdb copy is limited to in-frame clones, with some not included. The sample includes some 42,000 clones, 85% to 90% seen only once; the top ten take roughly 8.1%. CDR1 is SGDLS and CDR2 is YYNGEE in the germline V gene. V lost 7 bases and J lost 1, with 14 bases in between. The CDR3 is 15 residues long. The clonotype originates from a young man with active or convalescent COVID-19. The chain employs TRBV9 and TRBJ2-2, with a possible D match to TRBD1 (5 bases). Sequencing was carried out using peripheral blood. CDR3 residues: CASGQINRNTGELFF. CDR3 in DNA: TGTGCCAGCGGACAAATCAACAGGAACACCGGGGAGCTGTTTTTT.